This T cell receptor beta chain was retrieved from a study of chemoradiotherapy in HPV16-positive cancers. General study findings and limits: The functional HPV-specific definition rests on just a couple of HPV16-positive patients.

Notes on this clone: The antigen remains unidentified.

The CDR3 is made up of 16 amino acids. V was clipped by 0 bases and J by 3 bases, with 9 bases between them. Germline V gene data show CDR1 as WSHSY and CDR2 as SAAADI. Generated by immunoSEQ multiplex PCR, the TCRdb table keeps only in-frame clones and is missing some. Of 5,200 or so clones in the sample, 78% were seen once. The TCR originated in a human donor with HPV-associated anogenital cancer. The sequences come from tumor tissue, collected from a patient who underwent chemoradiotherapy. The rearrangement uses TRBV10-2 and TRBJ1-6; maybe TRBD1 (5 bases). The CDR3 is CASSESGGNYNSPLHF. In nucleotides, the CDR3 is TGCGCCAGCAGTGAGTCTGGGGGAAACTATAATTCACCCCTCCACTTT.